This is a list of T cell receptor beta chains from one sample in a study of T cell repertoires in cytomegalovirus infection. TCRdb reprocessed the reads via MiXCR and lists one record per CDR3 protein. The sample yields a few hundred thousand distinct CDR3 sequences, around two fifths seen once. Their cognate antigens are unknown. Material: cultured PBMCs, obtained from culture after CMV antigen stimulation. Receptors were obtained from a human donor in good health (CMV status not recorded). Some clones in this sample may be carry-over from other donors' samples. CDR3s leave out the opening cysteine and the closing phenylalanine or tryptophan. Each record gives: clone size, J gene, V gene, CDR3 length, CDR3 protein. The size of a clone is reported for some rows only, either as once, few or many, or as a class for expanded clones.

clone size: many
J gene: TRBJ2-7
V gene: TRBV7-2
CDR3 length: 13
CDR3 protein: ASSLAASGRDEQY

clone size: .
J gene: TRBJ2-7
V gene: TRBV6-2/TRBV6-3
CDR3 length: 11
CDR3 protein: ASSYLGSDEQY

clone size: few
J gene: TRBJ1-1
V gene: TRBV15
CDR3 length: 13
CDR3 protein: ATSIQGGGNTEAF

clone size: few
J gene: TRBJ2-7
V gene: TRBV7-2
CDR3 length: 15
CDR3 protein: ASSLGTSWYNPYEQY

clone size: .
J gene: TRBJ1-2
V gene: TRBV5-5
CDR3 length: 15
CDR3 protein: ASSFSPNLDKTYGYT

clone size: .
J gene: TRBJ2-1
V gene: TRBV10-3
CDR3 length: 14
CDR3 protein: AISELDRGSYNEQF

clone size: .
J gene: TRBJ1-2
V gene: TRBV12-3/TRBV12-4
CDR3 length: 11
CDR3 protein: ASSLIRAYGYT

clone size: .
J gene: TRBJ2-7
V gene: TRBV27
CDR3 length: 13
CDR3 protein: ASSFVAGAPGEQY

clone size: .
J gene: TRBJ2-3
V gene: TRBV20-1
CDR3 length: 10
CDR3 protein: TTLSGTDTQY

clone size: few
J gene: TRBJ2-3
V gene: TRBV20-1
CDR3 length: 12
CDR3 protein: SATGGGGTDTQY

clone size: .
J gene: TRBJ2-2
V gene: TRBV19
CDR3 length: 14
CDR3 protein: ASNRNRAGLPGELF

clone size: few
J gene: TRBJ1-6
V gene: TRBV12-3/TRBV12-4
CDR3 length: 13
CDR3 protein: ASSLTGTVNSPLH

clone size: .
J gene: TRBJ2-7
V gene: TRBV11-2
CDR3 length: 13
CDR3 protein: ASSTPGTGTYEQY

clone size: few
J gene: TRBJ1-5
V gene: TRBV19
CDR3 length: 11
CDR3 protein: ASSMVDNQPQH

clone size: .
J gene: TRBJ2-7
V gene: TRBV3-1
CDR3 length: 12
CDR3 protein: ASSPRGATYEQY

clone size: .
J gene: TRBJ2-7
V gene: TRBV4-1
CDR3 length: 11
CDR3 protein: ASSHRDSPEQY

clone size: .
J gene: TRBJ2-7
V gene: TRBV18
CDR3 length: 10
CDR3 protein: ASSSRGPGQY

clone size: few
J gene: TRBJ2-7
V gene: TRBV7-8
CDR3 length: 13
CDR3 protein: ASSPQGQGGYEQY

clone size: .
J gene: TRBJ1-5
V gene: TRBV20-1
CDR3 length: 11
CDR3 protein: SATGTGDQPQH

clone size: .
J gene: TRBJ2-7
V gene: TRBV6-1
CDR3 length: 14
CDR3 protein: ASSEGVAGGRYEQY

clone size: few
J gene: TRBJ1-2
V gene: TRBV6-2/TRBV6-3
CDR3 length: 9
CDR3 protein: ASRVSYGYT

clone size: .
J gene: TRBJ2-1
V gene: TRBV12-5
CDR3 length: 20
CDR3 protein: ASGSNFWRLEGGENSYNEQF

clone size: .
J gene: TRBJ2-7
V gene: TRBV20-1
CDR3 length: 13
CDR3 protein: SATLVGGRQPEQY

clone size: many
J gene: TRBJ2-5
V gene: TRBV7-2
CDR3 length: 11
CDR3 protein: ASSLGADRAQY

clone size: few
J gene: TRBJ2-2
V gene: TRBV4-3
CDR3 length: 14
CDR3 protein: ASSQLAGTSPGELF

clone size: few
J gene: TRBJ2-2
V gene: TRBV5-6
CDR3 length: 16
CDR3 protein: ASSLPGAGGRVLGELF

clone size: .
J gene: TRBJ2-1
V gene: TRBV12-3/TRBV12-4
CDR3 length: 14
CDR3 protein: ASSFLWGSLSYEQF

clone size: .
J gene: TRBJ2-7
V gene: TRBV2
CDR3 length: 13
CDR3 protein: ASSRMAGGIDEQY

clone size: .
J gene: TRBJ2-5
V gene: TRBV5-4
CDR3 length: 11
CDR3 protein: ASSTGTKETQY

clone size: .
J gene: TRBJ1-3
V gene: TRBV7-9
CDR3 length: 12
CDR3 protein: ASSPGRLGATIY

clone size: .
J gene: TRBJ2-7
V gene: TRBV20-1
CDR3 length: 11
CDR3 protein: SARDRTTYEQY

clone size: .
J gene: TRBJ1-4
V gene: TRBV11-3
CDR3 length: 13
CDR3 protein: ASSPGRTFNEKLF

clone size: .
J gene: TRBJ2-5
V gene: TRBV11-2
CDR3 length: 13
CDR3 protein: ASAEVAGGGETQY

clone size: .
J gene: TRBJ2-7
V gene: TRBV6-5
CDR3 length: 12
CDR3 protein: ASSYFGGPYEQY

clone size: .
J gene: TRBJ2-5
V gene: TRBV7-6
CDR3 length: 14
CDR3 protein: ASSLGGLQTSETQY

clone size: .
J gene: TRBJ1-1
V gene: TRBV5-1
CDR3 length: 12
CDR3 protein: ASSPGWGATEAF

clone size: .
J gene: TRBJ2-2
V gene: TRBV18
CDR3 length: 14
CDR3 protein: ASSPRTGRFTGELF

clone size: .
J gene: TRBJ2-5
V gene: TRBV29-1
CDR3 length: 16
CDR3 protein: SVEDSLAGAFRAETQY

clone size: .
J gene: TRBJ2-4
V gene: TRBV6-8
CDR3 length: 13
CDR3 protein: ASSYSTVGGNIQY

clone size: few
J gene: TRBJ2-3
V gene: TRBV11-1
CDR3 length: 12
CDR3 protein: ASSPRTHTDTQY

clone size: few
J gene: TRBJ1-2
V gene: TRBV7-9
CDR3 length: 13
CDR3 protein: ASSPGRTMDYGYT

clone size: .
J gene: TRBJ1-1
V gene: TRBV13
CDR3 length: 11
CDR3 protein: ASSHQGGIEAF

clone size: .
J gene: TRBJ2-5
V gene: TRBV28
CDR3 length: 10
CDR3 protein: ATWAGRETQY

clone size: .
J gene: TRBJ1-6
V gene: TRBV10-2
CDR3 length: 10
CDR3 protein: ATTGGSSPLH